Below, one T cell receptor (beta chain) is given with its context. Its antigen is unidentified. These data are taken from a study of cytomegalovirus exposure and HLA in healthy donors. The PCR employed 60 Vbeta primers together with 13 Jbeta primers. Clones were read by immunoSEQ multiplex PCR, and TCRdb kept only the in-frame ones, dropping some. The sample has some 170,000 clones, 70% to 75% seen once. General study findings and limits: CMV antigen specificity of three CMV-associated chains was confirmed in vitro.

The CDR3 has 14 amino acids. From germline, CDR1 is MNHEY and CDR2 SVGAGI. J gave up 1 base and V 7 bases, and 7 bases lay outside the gene matches. Sequencing was performed on PBMCs. The sequence was obtained from a male donor in good health and CMV-seronegative. This chain connects TRBV6-5 to TRBJ2-7; the match to TRBD1 covers 7 bases. CDR3 protein: CASKRTGDSYEQYF. The CDR3 nucleotides read TGTGCCAGCAAACGGACAGGCGATTCCTACGAGCAGTACTTC.